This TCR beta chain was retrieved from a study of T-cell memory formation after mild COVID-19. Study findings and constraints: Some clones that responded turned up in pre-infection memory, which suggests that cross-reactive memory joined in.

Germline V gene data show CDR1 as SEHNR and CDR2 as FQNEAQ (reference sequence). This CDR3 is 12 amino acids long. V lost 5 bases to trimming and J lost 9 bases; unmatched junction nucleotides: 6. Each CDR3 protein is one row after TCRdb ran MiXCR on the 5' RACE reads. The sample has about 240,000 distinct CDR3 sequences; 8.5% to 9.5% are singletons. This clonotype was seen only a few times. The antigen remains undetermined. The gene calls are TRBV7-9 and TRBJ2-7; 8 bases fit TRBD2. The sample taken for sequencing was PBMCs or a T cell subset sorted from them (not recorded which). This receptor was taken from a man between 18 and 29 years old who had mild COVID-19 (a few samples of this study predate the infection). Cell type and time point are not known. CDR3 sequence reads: CASSHGGEGQYV. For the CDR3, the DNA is TGTGCCAGCAGCCACGGGGGGGAAGGGCAGTACGTC.